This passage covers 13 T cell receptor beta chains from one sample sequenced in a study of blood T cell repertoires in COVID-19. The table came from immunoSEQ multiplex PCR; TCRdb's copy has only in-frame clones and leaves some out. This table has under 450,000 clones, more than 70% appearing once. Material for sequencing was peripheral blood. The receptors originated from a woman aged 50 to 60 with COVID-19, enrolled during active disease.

CDR3 protein: CASSLMGDRGGNTQYF. DNA for the CDR3: TGTGCCAGCAGCCTAATGGGGGACAGGGGAGGGAATACGCAGTATTTT. The chain combines TRBV3-1 (or the pseudogene TRBV3-2) with TRBJ2-3; TRBD1 matches 10 bases. There are 16 residues in the CDR3. Unmatched junction bases numbered 11, after V lost 4 bases and J lost 7 bases. The germline V gene has CDR1 LGHDT and CDR2 YNNKEL (reference sequence).

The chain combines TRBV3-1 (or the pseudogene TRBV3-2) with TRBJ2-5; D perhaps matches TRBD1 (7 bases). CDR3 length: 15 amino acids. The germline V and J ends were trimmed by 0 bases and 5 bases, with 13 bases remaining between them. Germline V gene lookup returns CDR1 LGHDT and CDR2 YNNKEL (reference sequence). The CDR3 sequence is CASSQDQGGRETQYF. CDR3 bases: TGTGCCAGCAGCCAAGATCAGGGGGGCCGGGAGACCCAGTACTTC.

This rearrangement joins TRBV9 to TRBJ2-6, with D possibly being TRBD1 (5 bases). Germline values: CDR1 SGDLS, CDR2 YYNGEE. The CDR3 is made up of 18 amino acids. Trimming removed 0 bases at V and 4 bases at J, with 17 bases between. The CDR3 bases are TGTGCCAGCAGCGTAGACAGGTTAAAGGTCGCGGGGGCCAACGTCCTGACTTTC. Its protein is CASSVDRLKVAGANVLTF.

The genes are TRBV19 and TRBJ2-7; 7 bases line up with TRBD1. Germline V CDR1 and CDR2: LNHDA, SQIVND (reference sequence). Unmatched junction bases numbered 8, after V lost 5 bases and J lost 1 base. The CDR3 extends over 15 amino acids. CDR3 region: CASSPVGTVSYEQYF. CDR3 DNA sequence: TGTGCCAGTAGTCCCGTCGGGACAGTTTCCTACGAGCAGTACTTC.

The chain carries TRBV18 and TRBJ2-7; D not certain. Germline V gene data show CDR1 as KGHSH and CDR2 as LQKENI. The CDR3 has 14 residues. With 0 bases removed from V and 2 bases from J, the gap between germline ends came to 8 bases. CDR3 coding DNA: TGTGCCAGCTCACCACCGCGACAACCCTACGAGCAGTACTTC. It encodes CASSPPRQPYEQYF. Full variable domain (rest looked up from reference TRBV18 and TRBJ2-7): NAGVMQNPRHLVRRRGQEARLRCSPMKGHSHVYWYRQLPEEGLKFMVYLQKENIIDESGMPKERFSAEFPKEGPSILRIQQVVRGDSAAYFCASSPPRQPYEQYFGPGTRLTVT.

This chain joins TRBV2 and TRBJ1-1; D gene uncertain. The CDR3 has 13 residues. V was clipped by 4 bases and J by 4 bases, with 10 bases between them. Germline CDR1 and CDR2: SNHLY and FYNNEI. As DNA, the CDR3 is TGTGCCAGCAGTGGGGCGGGAATCACTGAAGCTTTCTTT. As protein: CASSGAGITEAFF.

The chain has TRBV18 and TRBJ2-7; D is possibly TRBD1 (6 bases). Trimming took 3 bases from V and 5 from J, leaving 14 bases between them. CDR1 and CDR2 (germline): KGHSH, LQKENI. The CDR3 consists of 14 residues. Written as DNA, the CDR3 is TGTGCCAGCTCACCGTCAGGGGCGAGCAACGAGCAGTACTTC. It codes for CASSPSGASNEQYF.

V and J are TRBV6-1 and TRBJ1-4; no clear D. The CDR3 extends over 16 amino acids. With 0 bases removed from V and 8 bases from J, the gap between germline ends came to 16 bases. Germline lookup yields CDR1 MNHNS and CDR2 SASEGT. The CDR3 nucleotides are TGTGCCAGCAGTGAAGCGCGGCAGAACCCTAGGGAAAAACTGTTTTTT. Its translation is CASSEARQNPREKLFF.

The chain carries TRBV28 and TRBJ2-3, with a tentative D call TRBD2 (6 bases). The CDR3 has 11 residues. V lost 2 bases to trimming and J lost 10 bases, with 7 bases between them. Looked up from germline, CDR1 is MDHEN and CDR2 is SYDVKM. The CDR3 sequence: CASSLGTSQYF. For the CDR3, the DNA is TGTGCCAGCAGTTTAGGGACTTCGCAGTATTTT.

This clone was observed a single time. CDR3 bases: TGTGCCAGCAGGACACGTACTAGCACAGATACGCAGTATTTT. Residues: CASRTRTSTDTQYF. The chain is built from TRBV2 and TRBJ2-3; D remains unclear. Germline CDR1 is SNHLY and CDR2 is FYNNEI. CDR3 size: 14 residues. Trimming left V 6 bases short and J 0 bases short, with 10 bases between.

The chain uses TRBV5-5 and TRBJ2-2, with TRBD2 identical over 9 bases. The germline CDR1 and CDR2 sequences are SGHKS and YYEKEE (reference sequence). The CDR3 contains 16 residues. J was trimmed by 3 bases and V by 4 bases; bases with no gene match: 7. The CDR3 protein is CASSIPSGVDTGELFF. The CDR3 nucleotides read TGTGCCAGCAGCATACCTAGCGGGGTAGACACCGGGGAGCTGTTTTTT. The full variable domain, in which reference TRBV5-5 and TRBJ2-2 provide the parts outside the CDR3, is DAGVTQSPTHLIKTRGQQVTLRCSPISGHKSVSWYQQVLGQGPQFIFQYYEKEERGRGNFPDRFSARQFPNYSSELNVNALLLGDSALYLCASSIPSGVDTGELFFGEGSRLTVL.

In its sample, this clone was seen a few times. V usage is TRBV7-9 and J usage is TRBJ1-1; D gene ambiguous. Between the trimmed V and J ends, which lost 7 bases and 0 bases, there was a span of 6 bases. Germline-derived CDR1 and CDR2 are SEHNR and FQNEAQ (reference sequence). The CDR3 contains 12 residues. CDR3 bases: TGTGCCAGCAAGCTTATGAACACTGAAGCTTTCTTT. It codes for CASKLMNTEAFF.

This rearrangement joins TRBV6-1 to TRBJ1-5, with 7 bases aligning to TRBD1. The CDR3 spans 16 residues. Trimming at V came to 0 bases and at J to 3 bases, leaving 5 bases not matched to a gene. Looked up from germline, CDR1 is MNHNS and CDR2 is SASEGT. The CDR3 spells CASSEAPDRDNQPQHF. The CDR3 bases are TGTGCCAGCAGTGAAGCTCCTGACAGGGACAATCAGCCCCAGCATTTT.